Following are 14 T cell receptor beta chains from one sample sequenced in a study of shared clonotypes between healthy human individuals. Profiling relied on immunoSEQ multiplex PCR, and the TCRdb table lists in-frame clones only, not all of them. Here the sample spans about 1.1 million clones, roughly 74% being singletons. Sample: memory CD4+ T cells from PBMCs. Documented subset: CD45RA-negative fraction. These receptors all stem from a man aged 18 to 29 in good health. Some clones in this sample may be carry-over from other donors' samples.

CDR3 in amino acids: CASSVGTGELFF. CDR3 coding DNA: TGTGCCAGCAGTGTGGGCACCGGGGAGCTGTTTTTT. This chain connects TRBV2 to TRBJ2-2; D gene uncertain. Germline CDR1 reads SNHLY; CDR2 reads FYNNEI. The CDR3 sequence is 12 residues long. V lost 4 bases to trimming and J lost 4 bases, with 4 bases between them.

Points on this clone: It differs at one base from a far larger clone, so likely a read error. This sample also contains other DNA sequences that code for the same CDR3. The V call is TRBV7-2, the J call TRBJ2-5; maybe TRBD1 (5 bases). Germline loops: CDR1 SGHTA, CDR2 FQGNSA. V was clipped by 1 base and J by 2 bases, with 5 bases between them. The CDR3 has 13 amino acids. The CDR3 here is CASSLDRQETQYF. Here the CDR3 DNA reads TGTGCCAGCAGCTTAGACAGGCAAGAGACCCAGTACTTC.

The chain links TRBV5-6 to TRBJ2-7; D possibly corresponds to TRBD1 (5 bases). CDR1 and CDR2 from the germline V gene are SGHDT and YYEEEE. The CDR3 length is 16 residues. The V end lost 1 base, the J end lost 3 bases, and 17 bases lay between the germline ends. The CDR3 spells CASSLTKGNPYYEQYF. CDR3 in DNA: TGTGCCAGCAGCTTGACGAAGGGGAATCCCTACTACGAGCAGTACTTC. Full variable domain (outside the CDR3, taken from reference TRBV5-6 and TRBJ2-7): DAGVTQSPTHLIKTRGQQVTLRCSPKSGHDTVSWYQQALGQGPQFIFQYYEEEERQRGNFPDRFSGHQFPNYSSELNVNALLLGDSALYLCASSLTKGNPYYEQYFGPGTRLTVT.

This clone appeared a single time. The V gene is TRBV7-2, the J gene TRBJ2-5; 7 nucleotides agree with TRBD2. With V trimmed by 3 bases and J by 1 base, 5 bases remained unmatched. The germline V gene has CDR1 SGHTA and CDR2 FQGNSA. The CDR3 extends over 15 amino acids. CDR3 sequence (DNA): TGTGCCAGCAGCTTGGGCGGGAGCCCCCAAGAGACCCAGTACTTC. Its translation is CASSLGGSPQETQYF.

In nucleotides, the CDR3 is TGTGCCAGCAGTGAGCTTGGAGCGGGAGGGCACTCCTACGAGCAGTACTTC. Encoded protein: CASSELGAGGHSYEQYF. The chain has TRBV6-1 and TRBJ2-7, with 10 bases identical to TRBD2. In germline, CDR1 is MNHNS, CDR2 SASEGT. The J segment lost 0 bases and the V segment lost 3 bases, leaving 8 bases of the junction unmatched. CDR3 length equals 17 residues.

The gene calls are TRBV20-1 and TRBJ1-5; no reliable D call. CDR1 DFQATT and CDR2 SNEGSKA come from the germline V gene (reference sequence). Trimming took off 6 bases at V and 12 bases at J, with 15 bases between the two ends. The CDR3 length is 11 residues. The CDR3 nucleotides read TGCAGTGCCCAAGACGTAGGTCGCCAGCATTTT. Translation gives CSAQDVGRQHF.

The chain joins TRBV7-8 to TRBJ1-4; D is uncertain. The CDR3 runs 19 residues. Germline CDR1 SGHVS, CDR2 FQNEAQ. V gave up 1 base and J gave up 0 bases, with 18 bases separating them. DNA of the CDR3: TGTGCCAGCAGCTTAGACAGACTTAGGACGGATCCAACTAATGAAAAACTGTTTTTT. Protein sequence: CASSLDRLRTDPTNEKLFF. The full variable domain, completed using reference TRBV7-8 and TRBJ1-4, is GAGVSQSPRYKVAKRGQDVALRCDPISGHVSLFWYQQALGQGPEFLTYFQNEAQLDKSGLPSDRFFAERPEGSVSTLKIQRTQQEDSAVYLCASSLDRLRTDPTNEKLFFGSGTQLSVL.

This clone was detected once. The chain has TRBV6-6 and TRBJ2-7; TRBD2 might be the D (6 bases). The CDR3 covers 14 residues. V was cut by 6 bases and J by 2 bases, with 14 bases left in between. Looked up from germline, CDR1 is MNHNY and CDR2 is SVGAGI (reference sequence). The CDR3 here is CASSYPSEPYEQYF. The CDR3 bases are TGTGCCAGCAGCTACCCTAGCGAGCCCTACGAGCAGTACTTC.

The chain is built from TRBV7-6 and TRBJ2-5; the D is unclear. The CDR3 has 14 residues. Trimming cost V 2 bases and J 3 bases, with 10 bases left between them. CDR1 and CDR2 from the germline V gene are SGHVS and FNYEAQ. The CDR3: CASSLRPDKETQYF. CDR3 DNA: TGTGCCAGCAGCTTAAGACCCGATAAAGAGACCCAGTACTTC.

This chain connects TRBV11-3 to TRBJ2-1; 7 positions match TRBD1. The CDR3 sequence is 16 residues long. Per germline, CDR1 SGHNT and CDR2 YENEEA. J lost 6 bases, V lost 0 bases, and 8 bases had no gene match. The CDR3 sequence: CASSLENQGVGNEQFF. In nucleotides, the CDR3 is TGTGCCAGCAGCTTAGAGAACCAGGGGGTGGGCAATGAGCAGTTCTTC. Full variable domain (missing parts from reference TRBV11-3 and TRBJ2-1): EAGVVQSPRYKIIEKKQPVAFWCNPISGHNTLYWYLQNLGQGPELLIRYENEEAVDDSQLPKDRFSAERLKGVDSTLKIQPAELGDSAVYLCASSLENQGVGNEQFFGPGTRLTVL.

This clone was picked up a small number of times. V and J are TRBV7-2 and TRBJ1-5; TRBD1 aligns across 9 bases. CDR3 size: 15 residues. Trimming removed 4 bases from V and 7 bases from J; junction bases left unmatched: 8. CDR1 and CDR2 (germline): SGHTA, FQGNSA. The CDR3 protein is CASSSGPGQGQPQHF. DNA of the CDR3: TGTGCCAGCAGCTCAGGACCGGGACAGGGACAGCCCCAGCATTTT.

This clone has ten or more counts. The rearrangement links TRBV7-9 to TRBJ1-2; D uncertain. CDR3 length: 15 amino acids. Trimming shortened V by 3 bases and J by 5 bases, and 16 bases separated the two germline ends. Germline-derived CDR1 and CDR2 are SEHNR and FQNEAQ (reference sequence). CDR3 coding DNA: TGTGCCAGCAGCTTGAATCGAGAGGGAGCATATGGCTACACCTTC. Translated: CASSLNREGAYGYTF.

The V and J genes are TRBV7-9 and TRBJ2-1; TRBD2 matches at 13 bases. This CDR3 has 16 amino acids. Germline-derived CDR1 and CDR2 are SEHNR and FQNEAQ (reference sequence). V dropped 5 bases and J dropped 7; count of bases not matched to a gene: 8. Written as DNA, the CDR3 is TGTGCCAGCAGCCAACGGACTAGCGGGAGTCAGAATGAGCAGTTCTTC. This sequence encodes CASSQRTSGSQNEQFF.

V and J are TRBV11-2 and TRBJ1-4; D might be TRBD1 (6 bases). V was clipped by 5 bases and J by 8 bases, with 15 bases between them. CDR3 length equals 14 residues. Germline loops: CDR1 SGHAT, CDR2 FQNNGV. This CDR3 reads CASSLGGSEEKLFF. CDR3 sequence (DNA): TGTGCCAGCAGCCTAGGGGGGAGCGAGGAAAAACTGTTTTTT.